The next 27 T cell receptor beta chains were all read from a single sample in a study of graft-versus-host responses after intestinal transplantation. Sequenced by immunoSEQ multiplex PCR; TCRdb stores in-frame clones only, minus some. The sample includes roughly 90,000 clones, around 93% of them seen just once. These receptors have no identified antigens. The sample was unstimulated CD4+ T cells sorted from spleen or lymph node cells, taken before transplant. Source of these receptors: a human donor who was the organ donor for an intestinal transplant.

In its sample, this clone was seen once. The chain recombines TRBV30 with TRBJ2-7, with D hard to call. V was cut by 3 bases and J by 2 bases, with 5 bases left in between. This CDR3 spans 11 amino acids. CDR1 is GTSNPN, CDR2 SVGIG, per germline (reference sequence). CDR3 coding DNA: TGTGCCTGGAGCCGGGCCTACGAGCAGTACTTC. Amino acid sequence: CAWSRAYEQYF.

In nucleotides, the CDR3 is TGTGCCAGTAGTACACCTCGCGGCCGGAACACTGAAGCTTTCTTT. It encodes CASSTPRGRNTEAFF. V and J are TRBV19 and TRBJ1-1; D remains unclear. Germline CDR1 LNHDA, CDR2 SQIVND (reference sequence). This CDR3 has 15 amino acids. V lost 4 bases, J lost 1 base, and 13 bases lay in between.

The chain joins TRBV5-4 to TRBJ1-2, with 7 bases aligning to TRBD1. The junction had 7 bases not matched to a gene; V was cut back by 3 bases and J by 5 bases. Germline values: CDR1 SGHNT, CDR2 YYREEE (reference sequence). This CDR3 region has 14 residues. CDR3 bases: TGTGCCAGCAGCTGGAGGGGGCTTGGATATGGCTACACCTTC. It codes for CASSWRGLGYGYTF.

The V gene is TRBV28, the J gene TRBJ2-1; 12 bases map to TRBD2. The V gene end was trimmed by 3 bases and the J gene end by 10 bases; junction bases not matched to a gene: 7. Germline lookup yields CDR1 MDHEN and CDR2 SYDVKM. CDR3 length equals 15 residues. The CDR3: CASSFVTSGRVEQFF. The CDR3 DNA reads as TGTGCCAGCAGTTTTGTGACTAGCGGGAGAGTGGAGCAGTTCTTC.

The table lists this clone with a count of one. V gene TRBV19 combines with J gene TRBJ1-2; maybe TRBD1 (6 bases). This CDR3 has 12 residues. The germline CDR1 and CDR2 sequences are LNHDA and SQIVND (reference sequence). V was trimmed by 5 bases and J by 8 bases, leaving 12 bases between them. CDR3 region: CASSHTGYGYTF. Written as DNA, the CDR3 is TGTGCCAGTAGTCATACAGGGTACGGCTACACCTTC.

In its sample, this clone was seen once. The chain has TRBV5-6 and TRBJ2-7; 8 positions match TRBD1. The CDR3 is made up of 14 amino acids. The J segment lost 4 bases and the V segment lost 4 bases, leaving 7 bases of the junction unmatched. CDR1 is SGHDT and CDR2 is YYEEEE in the germline V gene. CDR3 nucleotides: TGTGCCAGCAGCCGCGTCAGGGGGCTATACGAGCAGTACTTC. Its protein is CASSRVRGLYEQYF. The variable domain in full, completed from reference TRBV5-6 and TRBJ2-7, reads DAGVTQSPTHLIKTRGQQVTLRCSPKSGHDTVSWYQQALGQGPQFIFQYYEEEERQRGNFPDRFSGHQFPNYSSELNVNALLLGDSALYLCASSRVRGLYEQYFGPGTRLTVT.

CDR3 sequence (DNA): TGTGCCAGCAGTCGAGCCAGGGGCACTTTAGCCAAAAACATTCAGTACTTC. Protein product: CASSRARGTLAKNIQYF. V gene TRBV13 combines with J gene TRBJ2-4, with D possibly being TRBD1 (6 bases). The CDR3 consists of 17 residues. Germline V lookup: CDR1 PRHDT, CDR2 FYEKMQ (reference sequence). Trimming took off 6 bases at V and 0 bases at J, with 18 bases between the two ends.

The CDR3 nucleotides are TGTGCCAGCAGCCATGACAGGGGAAGCAATGAGCAGTTCTTC. It codes for CASSHDRGSNEQFF. This rearrangement joins TRBV6-1 to TRBJ2-1, with 8 bases matching TRBD1. This CDR3 is built from 14 residues. Germline CDR1 is MNHNS and CDR2 is SASEGT. With V trimmed by 6 bases and J by 6 bases, 7 bases remained unmatched.

The rearrangement uses TRBV5-8 and TRBJ1-2; D unresolved. The CDR3 is 13 amino acids. V lost 4 bases and J lost 4, with 11 bases in between. Per germline, CDR1 SGHTS and CDR2 YDEGEE. The CDR3 bases are TGTGCCAGCAGCGCTGACTTAGGCTATGGCTACACCTTC. It translates to CASSADLGYGYTF.

This clone was counted a few times. The chain carries TRBV6-5 and TRBJ2-1, with 11 positions matching TRBD2. CDR1 is MNHEY, CDR2 SVGAGI, per germline. The V and J ends lost 4 bases and 4 bases, in that order; junction bases with no gene match: 3. CDR3 length equals 15 residues. Here the CDR3 reads CASSFGTSGYNEQFF. The CDR3 coding sequence is TGTGCCAGCAGTTTCGGGACTAGCGGATACAATGAGCAGTTCTTC.

V is TRBV5-6 and J is TRBJ2-7; 8 bases align to TRBD2. Germline assignment: CDR1 SGHDT and CDR2 YYEEEE. The V and J ends lost 2 bases and 3 bases, in that order; junction bases with no gene match: 10. This CDR3 contains 16 residues. CDR3 loop: CASSLGPGLGIYEQYF. Here the CDR3 DNA reads TGTGCCAGCAGCTTAGGGCCGGGACTAGGTATCTACGAGCAGTACTTC.

J is TRBJ2-7 and V is TRBV21-1; TRBD1, the table's D call, was not compared with the DNA. TRBV21-1 counts as a pseudogene. There are 16 residues in the CDR3. This chain's CDR3 is CASSILPQGTPYEQYF. In nucleotides, the CDR3 is TGTGCCAGCAGCATATTGCCCCAGGGTACCCCCTACGAGCAGTACTTC.

The chain couples TRBV19 to TRBJ2-7; TRBD1 agrees at 9 bases. Germline CDR1 LNHDA, CDR2 SQIVND (reference sequence). The CDR3 spans 15 residues. V lost 5 bases to trimming and J lost 6 bases; unmatched junction nucleotides: 11. CDR3 amino acids: CASSDRDRVSSEQYF. DNA of the CDR3: TGTGCCAGTAGTGACCGGGACAGGGTATCTTCCGAGCAGTACTTC. Full variable domain (remainder filled in from reference TRBV19 and TRBJ2-7): DGGITQSPKYLFRKEGQNVTLSCEQNLNHDAMYWYRQDPGQGLRLIYYSQIVNDFQKGDIAEGYSVSREKKESFPLTVTSAQKNPTAFYLCASSDRDRVSSEQYFGPGTRLTVT.

This clone was seen just once. The chain joins TRBV27 to TRBJ1-6; 7 bases align to TRBD1. Germline trimming cut 5 bases from V and 7 bases from J; bases unmatched to any gene: 2. Germline assignment: CDR1 MNHEY and CDR2 SMNVEV (reference sequence). CDR3 length: 13 amino acids. The CDR3 reads CASSRDSNSPLHF. The CDR3 bases are TGTGCCAGCAGTAGGGACAGCAATTCACCCCTCCACTTT.

The chain combines TRBV7-8 with TRBJ1-5; D not certain. The CDR3 loop spans 17 amino acids. Germline CDR1 is SGHVS and CDR2 is FQNEAQ. The ends were cut back, 5 bases at V and 0 bases at J, with 17 bases in the middle. For the CDR3, the DNA is TGTGCCAGCAGCCCCAACGTCCCAACTTATAGCAATCAGCCCCAGCATTTT. Amino acid sequence: CASSPNVPTYSNQPQHF.

The chain employs TRBV4-1 and TRBJ1-3, with D possibly being TRBD1 (5 bases). CDR1 is MGHRA, CDR2 YSYEKL, per germline. The length of the CDR3 is 14 residues. Between the trimmed V and J ends, which lost 4 bases and 8 bases, there was a span of 15 bases. The CDR3 protein is CASSRLDGGDTIYF. As DNA, the CDR3 is TGCGCCAGCAGCCGCCTCGATGGGGGGGACACCATATATTTT.

The CDR3 loop is CASSLRQASPLAGELFF. DNA for the CDR3: TGTGCCAGCAGTTTGAGGCAGGCTAGCCCCCTTGCCGGGGAGCTGTTTTTT. This sequence joins TRBV28 and TRBJ2-2, with a weak D call TRBD2 (5 bases). The CDR3 has 17 amino acids. Germline CDR1 is MDHEN and CDR2 is SYDVKM. V was pared by 3 bases and J by 6 bases, with 20 bases between.

This clone has just one count. This chain connects TRBV5-1 to TRBJ1-4; D is undetermined. Trimming removed 0 bases at V and 8 bases at J, with 14 bases between. Germline V gene lookup returns CDR1 SGHRS and CDR2 YFSETQ. CDR3 length: 15 amino acids. The CDR3: CASSLGPGLEEKLFF. The CDR3 nucleotides read TGCGCCAGCAGCTTGGGTCCAGGACTAGAAGAAAAACTGTTTTTT.

This chain joins TRBV12-5 and TRBJ1-3; D gene unclear. Trimming removed 1 base from V and 0 bases from J, with 4 bases in between. There are 14 residues in the CDR3. The germline gives CDR1 LGHNT, CDR2 FRNRAP. CDR3 region: CASGLGHSGNTIYF. The CDR3 DNA reads as TGTGCTAGTGGTTTGGGACACTCTGGAAACACCATATATTTT.

This clone was seen only a few times. In DNA form, the CDR3 reads TGCGCCAGCAGCCAAATTGAGATCCACACTGAAGCTTTCTTT. This codes for CASSQIEIHTEAFF. V gene TRBV4-1 combines with J gene TRBJ1-1, with no clear D. Germline-derived CDR1 and CDR2 are MGHRA and YSYEKL. CDR3 length: 14 residues. Trimming took 2 bases from V and 3 from J, leaving 10 bases between them.

The chain employs TRBV10-3 and TRBJ2-1, with 10 bases matching TRBD2. This CDR3 has 13 amino acids. Per the germline V gene, CDR1 is ENHRY and CDR2 is SYGVKD. Germline trimming cut 10 bases from V and 7 bases from J; bases unmatched to any gene: 7. CDR3 in amino acids: CATLAGVDNEQFF. The CDR3 DNA reads as TGTGCCACCCTAGCGGGAGTAGATAATGAGCAGTTCTTC.

The table lists this clone with a count of one. The chain joins TRBV5-4 to TRBJ2-3; TRBD2 might be the D (5 bases). CDR1 SGHNT and CDR2 YYREEE come from the germline V gene (reference sequence). The V end was cut by 1 base, the J end by 2 bases, with 11 bases between. The CDR3 covers 15 residues. The DNA for the CDR3 is TGTGCCAGCAGCTTGTCAGGACTTCTCACAGATACGCAGTATTTT. It codes for CASSLSGLLTDTQYF.

The genes are TRBV5-1 and TRBJ1-1; D gene ambiguous. Germline V gene data show CDR1 as SGHRS and CDR2 as YFSETQ. V lost 3 bases and J 3 bases, leaving 12 bases between the germline ends. The CDR3 extends over 14 amino acids. CDR3 nucleotide sequence: TGCGCCAGCAGCTCTCTAGCGGGAGACACTGAAGCTTTCTTT. It yields the protein CASSSLAGDTEAFF.

This sequence joins TRBV19 and TRBJ2-3; no firm D call. Trimming cost V 6 bases and J 4 bases, with 11 bases left between them. Germline V gene sequence: CDR1 LNHDA, CDR2 SQIVND (reference sequence). The CDR3 is 13 amino acids. The CDR3 bases are TGTGCCAGTAGATCGCAGGCACCAGATACGCAGTATTTT. Protein: CASRSQAPDTQYF.

The chain has TRBV6-4 and TRBJ2-6; D not resolved. The V end lost 4 bases, the J end lost 2 bases, and 6 bases lay between the germline ends. Germline V lookup: CDR1 MRHNA, CDR2 SNTAGT. CDR3 size: 14 residues. In DNA, the CDR3 is TGTGCCAGCAGTGTATCCCCTGGGGCCAACGTCCTGACTTTC. Protein sequence: CASSVSPGANVLTF.

V usage is TRBV5-1 and J usage is TRBJ2-1, with D possibly TRBD2 on 5 matching bases. With 0 bases removed from V and 6 bases from J, the gap between germline ends came to 16 bases. Germline V gene lookup returns CDR1 SGHRS and CDR2 YFSETQ. The CDR3 contains 16 residues. The CDR3 DNA sequence: TGCGCCAGCAGCTTGGGCCTAGCTTCACCATTCAATGAGCAGTTCTTC. Encoded protein: CASSLGLASPFNEQFF.

The rearrangement links TRBV4-2 to TRBJ2-7; 9 bases line up with TRBD2. Losses at the gene ends were 3 bases for V and 5 bases for J; bases not matched to a gene: 11. CDR1 and CDR2 (germline): LGHNA, YNFKEQ. This CDR3 spans 16 amino acids. CDR3 loop: CASSQADSGSGNEQYF. The CDR3 nucleotides are TGTGCCAGCAGCCAGGCGGATAGCGGGAGTGGGAACGAGCAGTACTTC.